A selection of T cell receptor beta chains follows, all from one sample in a study of post-analysis software for immune sequencing data. TCRdb reprocessed the PCR reads via MiXCR and lists one record per CDR3 protein. The table has about 430,000 distinct CDR3 sequences, approximately 42% seen once. The sequenced sample consisted of blood. Receptor source: a girl aged 2 to 9 with multiple sclerosis. CDR3s include the opening cysteine and the closing phenylalanine or tryptophan. D genes are given only for firm matches. Expanded clones are given a class, and other clones once, few, many or no size at all.

CDR3 DNA: TGTGCCAGCAGCTTGCCCATAAGACAGGTATTAACGCCTGAAGCTTTCTTT
CDR3 protein: CASSLPIRQVLTPEAFF
D gene: NA
J gene: TRBJ1-1
clone size: NA
V gene: TRBV5-6

CDR3 DNA: TGCGCCAGCAGCATCGTCGGGACAGCAAGCACAGATACGCAGTATTTT
CDR3 protein: CASSIVGTASTDTQYF
D gene: TRBD1
J gene: TRBJ2-3
clone size: few
V gene: TRBV5-1

CDR3 DNA: TGTGCCAGCAGCTTATTGTCTCACGGCACTAGCTTGGGCACAGATACGCAGTATTTT
CDR3 protein: CASSLLSHGTSLGTDTQYF
D gene: NA
J gene: TRBJ2-3
clone size: once
V gene: TRBV11-2

CDR3 DNA: TGTGCCAGCTCAGTAACGAGGGGTTCCAACAACGAGCAGTTCTTC
CDR3 protein: CASSVTRGSNNEQFF
D gene: NA
J gene: TRBJ2-1
clone size: NA
V gene: TRBV18

CDR3 DNA: TGTGCCAGCAGTTTGGACAGGGTTGCCCAGTACTTC
CDR3 protein: CASSLDRVAQYF
D gene: TRBD1
J gene: TRBJ2-5
clone size: NA
V gene: TRBV6-6

CDR3 DNA: TGTGCCAGCAGTGACTCAAGGTTAGCCAAAAACATTCAGTACTTC
CDR3 protein: CASSDSRLAKNIQYF
D gene: NA
J gene: TRBJ2-4
clone size: NA
V gene: TRBV6-4

CDR3 DNA: TGTGCCAGTAGTATGCCGGCAGGGGGCGGCTATGAGCAGTTCTTC
CDR3 protein: CASSMPAGGGYEQFF
D gene: TRBD1
J gene: TRBJ2-1
clone size: NA
V gene: TRBV19

CDR3 DNA: TGTGCCAGCAGTTTAGGAGGGGCAGGGCAGCCCCAGCATTTT
CDR3 protein: CASSLGGAGQPQHF
D gene: NA
J gene: TRBJ1-5
clone size: NA
V gene: TRBV27

CDR3 DNA: TGCGCCAGCAGCCATTCTAGGACGGGAACAGATACGCAGTATTTT
CDR3 protein: CASSHSRTGTDTQYF
D gene: NA
J gene: TRBJ2-3
clone size: few
V gene: TRBV4-1

CDR3 DNA: TGTGCCAGCAGTCAGTTAGGGGTCGGGGCCAACGTCCTGACTTTC
CDR3 protein: CASSQLGVGANVLTF
D gene: NA
J gene: TRBJ2-6
clone size: NA
V gene: TRBV7-9

CDR3 DNA: TGCAGTGCTCTTAGGACAGGAAGGAACCGCTACGAGCAGTACTTC
CDR3 protein: CSALRTGRNRYEQYF
D gene: TRBD1
J gene: TRBJ2-7
clone size: few
V gene: TRBV20-1

CDR3 DNA: TGTGCCAGCAGTGAACGTTTGGGAAGTTCGTTCGAAGAGACCCAGTACTTC
CDR3 protein: CASSERLGSSFEETQYF
D gene: NA
J gene: TRBJ2-5
clone size: few
V gene: TRBV6-1

CDR3 DNA: TGCAGCGTTGCAGGGGGCGATGAGACCCAGTACTTC
CDR3 protein: CSVAGGDETQYF
D gene: TRBD1
J gene: TRBJ2-5
clone size: NA
V gene: TRBV29-1

CDR3 DNA: TGTGCCAGCAGTTACTCGACAGGGACCTCCTACGAGCAGTACTTC
CDR3 protein: CASSYSTGTSYEQYF
D gene: TRBD1
J gene: TRBJ2-7
clone size: once
V gene: TRBV6-5

CDR3 DNA: TGTGCCACCAGCCGGCGGGAGGGTAAGGCTGAGCAGTTCTTC
CDR3 protein: CATSRREGKAEQFF
D gene: TRBD2
J gene: TRBJ2-1
clone size: few
V gene: TRBV15

CDR3 DNA: TGTGCCAGCAGACCAATTTCCTCCGGGACCGAGCAGTTCTTC
CDR3 protein: CASRPISSGTEQFF
D gene: NA
J gene: TRBJ2-1
clone size: NA
V gene: TRBV27

CDR3 DNA: TGTGCCAGCAGTGAGGGATTCCACGATGAGCAGTTCTTC
CDR3 protein: CASSEGFHDEQFF
D gene: NA
J gene: TRBJ2-1
clone size: NA
V gene: TRBV25-1

CDR3 DNA: TGCAGTGCAAGACAGGGGGCTACCGGGGAGCTGTTTTTT
CDR3 protein: CSARQGATGELFF
D gene: TRBD1
J gene: TRBJ2-2
clone size: NA
V gene: TRBV20-1

CDR3 DNA: TGCAGTGCTAGCGCCAAGGGACGGCTTAGCAATCAGCCCCAGCATTTT
CDR3 protein: CSASAKGRLSNQPQHF
D gene: NA
J gene: TRBJ1-5
clone size: NA
V gene: TRBV20-1

CDR3 DNA: TGTGCCAGCAGTGGACTAGCGGGAGCCCAAGAGACCCAGTACTTC
CDR3 protein: CASSGLAGAQETQYF
D gene: TRBD2
J gene: TRBJ2-5
clone size: NA
V gene: TRBV2

CDR3 DNA: TGTGCCAGCAGCCTGGACGGACGTGAGCAGTTCTTC
CDR3 protein: CASSLDGREQFF
D gene: NA
J gene: TRBJ2-1
clone size: NA
V gene: TRBV6-2/TRBV6-3

CDR3 DNA: TGTGCCAGCAGCTTGGCCCGGGAGAACCCCACCTACGAGCAGTACTTC
CDR3 protein: CASSLARENPTYEQYF
D gene: NA
J gene: TRBJ2-7
clone size: NA
V gene: TRBV7-2

CDR3 DNA: TGTGCCAGCAGCTCCAACAACTACGAGCAGTACTTC
CDR3 protein: CASSSNNYEQYF
D gene: NA
J gene: TRBJ2-7
clone size: many
V gene: TRBV5-4

CDR3 DNA: TGTGCCAGCAGCGTAACAGTCGGGGAGACCCAGTACTTC
CDR3 protein: CASSVTVGETQYF
D gene: NA
J gene: TRBJ2-5
clone size: NA
V gene: TRBV7-2

CDR3 DNA: TGTGCCAGCAGGACTAGCGGGAGGGGAGAGACCCAGTACTTC
CDR3 protein: CASRTSGRGETQYF
D gene: TRBD2
J gene: TRBJ2-5
clone size: NA
V gene: TRBV6-5

CDR3 DNA: TGTGCCAGCAGCTTAGCCCCCGGCGGGAGGGCCAGAAATGAGCAGTTCTTC
CDR3 protein: CASSLAPGGRARNEQFF
D gene: TRBD2
J gene: TRBJ2-1
clone size: NA
V gene: TRBV7-6

CDR3 DNA: TGTGCCAGCACTAGCGGGGGTTGGAACACCGGGGAGCTGTTTTTT
CDR3 protein: CASTSGGWNTGELFF
D gene: TRBD2
J gene: TRBJ2-2
clone size: NA
V gene: TRBV27

CDR3 DNA: TGTGCCAGCAGCTTCAGGACTACAACTAATGAAAAACTGTTTTTT
CDR3 protein: CASSFRTTTNEKLFF
D gene: NA
J gene: TRBJ1-4
clone size: NA
V gene: TRBV5-6

CDR3 DNA: TGTGCCAGCAGTGAAGCTTTGCGGGACAGGGGAAGGGGCTACACCTTC
CDR3 protein: CASSEALRDRGRGYTF
D gene: TRBD1
J gene: TRBJ1-2
clone size: few
V gene: TRBV2

CDR3 DNA: TGCAGCGTTGAACCGAGCTCTGGAAACACCATATATTTT
CDR3 protein: CSVEPSSGNTIYF
D gene: NA
J gene: TRBJ1-3
clone size: NA
V gene: TRBV29-1

CDR3 DNA: TGCGCCAGCCCGGTCGGGGAGACCCAGTACTTC
CDR3 protein: CASPVGETQYF
D gene: NA
J gene: TRBJ2-5
clone size: few
V gene: TRBV5-1

CDR3 DNA: TGTGCCAGCAGTTACGATAGCGGGAACCCGCTTAGGGCCAAAAACATTCAGTACTTC
CDR3 protein: CASSYDSGNPLRAKNIQYF
D gene: TRBD2
J gene: TRBJ2-4
clone size: NA
V gene: TRBV6-2/TRBV6-3

CDR3 DNA: TGTGCCACCAGCTCTGGGGGAGGACTAAACACCTACGAGCAGTACTTC
CDR3 protein: CATSSGGGLNTYEQYF
D gene: NA
J gene: TRBJ2-7
clone size: NA
V gene: TRBV15

CDR3 DNA: TGTGCCAGCAGTTTAGGCGGGGGCAACACTGAAGCTTTCTTT
CDR3 protein: CASSLGGGNTEAFF
D gene: NA
J gene: TRBJ1-1
clone size: few
V gene: TRBV12-3/TRBV12-4

CDR3 DNA: TGTGCCAGCAGTTACTTCGCGGGCGCATACAATGAGCAGTTCTTC
CDR3 protein: CASSYFAGAYNEQFF
D gene: NA
J gene: TRBJ2-1
clone size: NA
V gene: TRBV6-5

CDR3 DNA: TGCAGTGCTTGCGGGGAGTCCTACGAGCAGTACTTC
CDR3 protein: CSACGESYEQYF
D gene: NA
J gene: TRBJ2-7
clone size: NA
V gene: TRBV20-1

CDR3 DNA: TGTGCCAGCAGCTCACACGACGGTACCTACAATGAGCAGTTCTTC
CDR3 protein: CASSSHDGTYNEQFF
D gene: NA
J gene: TRBJ2-1
clone size: NA
V gene: TRBV7-3

CDR3 DNA: TGCAGTGCTAGAGTCTTGAGCACTGAAGCTTTCTTT
CDR3 protein: CSARVLSTEAFF
D gene: NA
J gene: TRBJ1-1
clone size: NA
V gene: TRBV20-1

CDR3 DNA: TGTGCCAGCAGTTTACCGCCAGGGGGCAGGTCACCCCTCCACTTT
CDR3 protein: CASSLPPGGRSPLHF
D gene: TRBD1
J gene: TRBJ1-6
clone size: NA
V gene: TRBV28

CDR3 DNA: TGCAGTGTTCCGGGACTAGCGGGGTTGACCTACGAGCAGTACTTC
CDR3 protein: CSVPGLAGLTYEQYF
D gene: TRBD2
J gene: TRBJ2-7
clone size: NA
V gene: TRBV20-1

CDR3 DNA: TGTGCCAGCATGACAGGGGTAAGGGCACCCCCCCACTTT
CDR3 protein: CASMTGVRAPPHF
D gene: TRBD1
J gene: TRBJ1-6
clone size: NA
V gene: TRBV6-5

CDR3 DNA: TGTGCCAGCAGCTGGGAGGGGTATGAAGATACGCAGTATTTT
CDR3 protein: CASSWEGYEDTQYF
D gene: TRBD2
J gene: TRBJ2-3
clone size: NA
V gene: TRBV7-3

CDR3 DNA: TGCGCCAGCAGCTTGTACCGGTATTCACCCCTCCACTTT
CDR3 protein: CASSLYRYSPLHF
D gene: NA
J gene: TRBJ1-6
clone size: NA
V gene: TRBV5-1

CDR3 DNA: TGCAGCGTGATGACTAGCGGGAGGGTCTACGAGCAGTACTTC
CDR3 protein: CSVMTSGRVYEQYF
D gene: TRBD2
J gene: TRBJ2-7
clone size: NA
V gene: TRBV29-1

CDR3 DNA: TGTGCCAGCAGCTCCAAACCGGGACACCCGAGCTCCTACGAGCAGTACTTC
CDR3 protein: CASSSKPGHPSSYEQYF
D gene: NA
J gene: TRBJ2-7
clone size: once
V gene: TRBV11-1

CDR3 DNA: TGCGCCAGCAGCCAACCAGGACAGGGGGGCGAGCAGTACTTC
CDR3 protein: CASSQPGQGGEQYF
D gene: TRBD1
J gene: TRBJ2-7
clone size: few
V gene: TRBV28

CDR3 DNA: TGTGCCAGCAGCTCCGGGACAGGGACGCTAAGCTACACCTTC
CDR3 protein: CASSSGTGTLSYTF
D gene: TRBD1
J gene: TRBJ1-2
clone size: NA
V gene: TRBV12-3/TRBV12-4

CDR3 DNA: TGCGCCAGCAGCTTGGAGCAGGGGGAAACCAAAAACATTCAGTACTTC
CDR3 protein: CASSLEQGETKNIQYF
D gene: TRBD1
J gene: TRBJ2-4
clone size: NA
V gene: TRBV5-1

CDR3 DNA: TGTGCCAGCAGCTCGGAATGGGACGGGTCCTACGAGCAGTACTTC
CDR3 protein: CASSSEWDGSYEQYF
D gene: NA
J gene: TRBJ2-7
clone size: NA
V gene: TRBV7-9

CDR3 DNA: TGCGCCAGCAGCCTAAGGGCCAAGCGGGATACGCAGTATTTT
CDR3 protein: CASSLRAKRDTQYF
D gene: NA
J gene: TRBJ2-3
clone size: NA
V gene: TRBV4-1